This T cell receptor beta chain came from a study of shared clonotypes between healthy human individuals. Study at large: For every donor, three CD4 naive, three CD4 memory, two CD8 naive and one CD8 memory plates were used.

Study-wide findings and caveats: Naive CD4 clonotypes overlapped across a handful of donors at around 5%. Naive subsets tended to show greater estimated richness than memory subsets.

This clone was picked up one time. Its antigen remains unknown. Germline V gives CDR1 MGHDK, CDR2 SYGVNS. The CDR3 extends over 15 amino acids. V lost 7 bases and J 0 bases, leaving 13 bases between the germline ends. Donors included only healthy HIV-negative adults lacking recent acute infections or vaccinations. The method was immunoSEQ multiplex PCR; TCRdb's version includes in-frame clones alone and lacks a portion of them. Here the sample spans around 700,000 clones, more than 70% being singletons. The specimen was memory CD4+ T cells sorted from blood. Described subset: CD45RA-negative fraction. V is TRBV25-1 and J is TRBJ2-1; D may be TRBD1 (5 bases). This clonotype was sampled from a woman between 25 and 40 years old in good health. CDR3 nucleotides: TGTGCCAGCATCTCAGGGATGAGCTCCTACAATGAGCAGTTCTTC. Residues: CASISGMSSYNEQFF.